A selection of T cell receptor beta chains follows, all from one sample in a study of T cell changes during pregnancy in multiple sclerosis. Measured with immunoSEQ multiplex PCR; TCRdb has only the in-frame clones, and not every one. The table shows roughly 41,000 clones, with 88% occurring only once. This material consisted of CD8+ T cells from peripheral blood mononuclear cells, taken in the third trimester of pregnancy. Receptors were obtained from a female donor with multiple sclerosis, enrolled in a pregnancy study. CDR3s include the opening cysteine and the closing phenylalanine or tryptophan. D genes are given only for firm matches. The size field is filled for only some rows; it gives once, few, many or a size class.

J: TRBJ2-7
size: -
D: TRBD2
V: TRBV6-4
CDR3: CASSLTSGGHDEQYF
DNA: TGTGCCAGCAGTCTTACTAGCGGGGGACACGACGAGCAGTACTTC

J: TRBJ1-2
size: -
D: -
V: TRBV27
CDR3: CASSVNGGSQGYTF
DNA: TGTGCCAGCAGTGTTAATGGGGGGAGTCAGGGCTACACCTTC

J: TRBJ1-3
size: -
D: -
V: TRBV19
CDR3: CASSAGAEGNTIYF
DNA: TGTGCCAGTAGTGCTGGGGCAGAAGGAAACACCATATATTTT

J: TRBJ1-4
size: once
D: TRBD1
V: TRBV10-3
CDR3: CAISERTGREKLFF
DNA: TGTGCCATCAGTGAACGGACAGGCCGGGAAAAACTGTTTTTT

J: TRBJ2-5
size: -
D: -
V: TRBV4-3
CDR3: CASSQVWAGQETQYF
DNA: TGCGCCAGCAGCCAAGTGTGGGCTGGACAAGAGACCCAGTACTTC

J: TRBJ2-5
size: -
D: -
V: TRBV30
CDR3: CAYWTGVYQETQYF
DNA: TGTGCCTACTGGACTGGGGTTTACCAAGAGACCCAGTACTTC

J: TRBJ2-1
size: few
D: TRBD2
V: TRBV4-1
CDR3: CASSFFFSGGNSYNEQFF
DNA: TGCGCCAGCAGCTTTTTTTTTAGCGGGGGAAACTCCTACAATGAGCAGTTCTTC

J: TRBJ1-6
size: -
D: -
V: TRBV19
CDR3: CASSRTEGHSPLHF
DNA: TGTGCCAGTAGTAGGACAGAGGGCCATTCACCCCTCCACTTT

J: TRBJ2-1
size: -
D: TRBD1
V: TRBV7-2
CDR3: CASSWGTGNNEQFF
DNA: TGTGCCAGCAGCTGGGGGACAGGGAACAATGAGCAGTTCTTC

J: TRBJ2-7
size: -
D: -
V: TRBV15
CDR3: CATSGGVFGDYEQYF
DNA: TGTGCCACCAGCGGGGGCGTGTTCGGAGACTACGAGCAGTACTTC

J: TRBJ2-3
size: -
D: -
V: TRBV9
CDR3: CASSLGIGKNTQYF
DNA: TGTGCCAGCAGCCTAGGGATCGGGAAAAATACGCAGTATTTT

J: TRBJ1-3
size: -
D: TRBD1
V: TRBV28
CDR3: CASGETGFGNTIYF
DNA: TGTGCCAGCGGGGAGACAGGGTTTGGAAACACCATATATTTT

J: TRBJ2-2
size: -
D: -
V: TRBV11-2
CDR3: CASSLAGPNTGELFF
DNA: TGTGCCAGCAGCTTAGCAGGTCCGAACACCGGGGAGCTGTTTTTT

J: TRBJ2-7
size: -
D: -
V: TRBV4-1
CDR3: CASSQEEGESYEQYF
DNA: TGCGCCAGCAGCCAAGAGGAGGGTGAATCCTACGAGCAGTACTTC

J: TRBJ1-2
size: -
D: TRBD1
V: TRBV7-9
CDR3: CASSPMKGQGNYGYTF
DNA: TGTGCCAGCAGCCCTATGAAGGGACAGGGAAACTATGGCTACACCTTC

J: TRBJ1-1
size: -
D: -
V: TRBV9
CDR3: CASSPLTVPSRDTEAFF
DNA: TGTGCCAGCAGCCCCTTGACAGTTCCCTCACGGGACACTGAAGCTTTCTTT

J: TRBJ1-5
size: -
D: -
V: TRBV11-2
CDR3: CASSPGRDDNQPQHF
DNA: TGTGCCAGCAGCCCGGGGAGGGATGACAATCAGCCCCAGCATTTT

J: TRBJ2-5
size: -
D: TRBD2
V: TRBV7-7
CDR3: CASSLGLAGGAAETQYF
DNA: TGTGCTAGCAGCTTAGGACTAGCGGGGGGTGCCGCGGAGACCCAGTACTTC